This TCR beta chain originates from a study of cytomegalovirus exposure and HLA in healthy donors. The PCR was carried out with 60 Vbeta primers and 13 Jbeta primers. Here immunoSEQ multiplex PCR was the method, and the copy in TCRdb shows in-frame clones only, minus some. The sample has approximately 95,000 clones, around 72% seen once; the top ten hold roughly 9.7%. This CDR3 spans 14 amino acids. V lost 0 bases to trimming and J lost 4 bases, with 7 bases between them. CDR1 and CDR2 from the germline V gene are MRHNA and SNTAGT. This receptor was taken from a man in his late teens or twenties in good health and CMV-seropositive. The V gene is TRBV6-4, the J gene TRBJ2-1, with D tentatively TRBD1 (5 bases). The sample taken for sequencing was PBMCs. CDR3 sequence: CASSDSAGYNEQFF. In nucleotides, the CDR3 is TGTGCCAGCAGTGACTCGGCAGGGTACAATGAGCAGTTCTTC.